The subject of this entry is one T cell receptor (beta chain). The sample belongs to a study of T cells in localized non-small cell lung cancer. Looked up from germline, CDR1 is MNHEY and CDR2 is SVGAGI. The CDR3 extends over 15 amino acids. V lost 3 bases to trimming and J lost 5 bases, with 13 bases between them. Sequenced by immunoSEQ multiplex PCR; TCRdb stores in-frame clones only, minus some. The repertoire includes 60,000 to 75,000 clones, approximately 80% of them detected once, and less than 5.5% sits in the top ten. Sample: PBMCs, taken before any cancer treatment. This TCR derives from a man between 40 and 69 years old with stage II lung adenocarcinoma. The chain is built from TRBV6-5 and TRBJ1-4; D gene uncertain. The CDR3, as DNA: TGTGCCAGCAGTTATTCAGGAGGTAACAATGAAAAACTGTTTTTT. As protein: CASSYSGGNNEKLFF.